This T cell receptor beta chain came from a study of T cells in Graves' hyperthyroidism and ophthalmopathy. Study-level results: Ophthalmopathy got predicted by the model a median about 6.7 months before its onset.

The CDR3 runs 12 residues. V was cut by 4 bases and J by 5 bases, with 9 bases left in between. Germline V gene data show CDR1 as SGHDT and CDR2 as YYEEEE. This clonotype appeared many times. Antigen: not known. The investigators amplified TCR beta CDR3 regions from RNA transcripts. Primed by the HTBI set, a first-round RT-PCR was run on the TCR CDR3. Via MiXCR, TCRdb re-called the multiplex PCR reads, giving one row per CDR3 protein. The sample has hundreds of thousands of distinct CDR3 sequences, about 15% seen once. The clonotype was recovered from a young man with Graves' ophthalmopathy. Sequenced: blood. The chain combines TRBV5-6 with TRBJ1-2; tentative D call: TRBD1 (5 bases). CDR3: CASSGGTYGYTF. The CDR3 nucleotides read TGTGCCAGCAGCGGCGGGACGTATGGCTACACCTTC.